What follows are 2 T cell receptor beta chains derived from one specimen sequenced in a study of cytomegalovirus exposure and HLA in healthy donors. Assay: immunoSEQ multiplex PCR; the TCRdb copy retains only in-frame clones and omits some. Counted here are tens of thousands of clones, approximately 93% occurring once; the ten biggest clones make up 0.65% to 0.7%. The sequenced sample consisted of PBMCs. Receptors originate from a man younger than 30 in good health and CMV-seronegative.

The J gene is TRBJ2-2, the V gene TRBV29-1; D unresolved. In germline, CDR1 is SQVTM, CDR2 ANQGSEA. CDR3 length: 13 residues. Trimming cost V 1 base and J 4 bases, with 7 bases left between them. The CDR3 loop is CSVEGEVTGELFF. The CDR3 bases are TGCAGCGTTGAAGGAGAGGTCACCGGGGAGCTGTTTTTT.

V usage is TRBV29-1 and J usage is TRBJ1-1, with D hard to call. Trimming took off 0 bases at V and 1 base at J, with 6 bases between the two ends. The V gene's germline CDR1 is SQVTM and CDR2 ANQGSEA. CDR3 length: 13 residues. CDR3 region: CSVEEQRNTEAFF. The CDR3 DNA follows: TGCAGCGTTGAAGAACAAAGGAACACTGAAGCTTTCTTT.